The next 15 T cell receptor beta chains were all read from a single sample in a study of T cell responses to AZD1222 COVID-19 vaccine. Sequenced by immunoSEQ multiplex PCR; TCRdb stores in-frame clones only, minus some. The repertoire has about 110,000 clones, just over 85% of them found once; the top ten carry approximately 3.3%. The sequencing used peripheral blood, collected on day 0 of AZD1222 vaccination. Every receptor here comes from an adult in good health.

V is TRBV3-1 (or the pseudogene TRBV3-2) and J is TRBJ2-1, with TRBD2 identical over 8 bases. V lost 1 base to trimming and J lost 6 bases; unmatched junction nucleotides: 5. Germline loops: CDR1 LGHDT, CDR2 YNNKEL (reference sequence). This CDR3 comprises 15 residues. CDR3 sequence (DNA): TGTGCCAGCAGCCAAGTCGGGGGGGTCGTCAATGAGCAGTTCTTC. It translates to CASSQVGGVVNEQFF.

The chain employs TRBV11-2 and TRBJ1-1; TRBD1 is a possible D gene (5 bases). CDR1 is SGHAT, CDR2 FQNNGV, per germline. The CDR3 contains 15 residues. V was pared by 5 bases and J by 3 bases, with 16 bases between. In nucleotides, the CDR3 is TGTGCCAGCAGCCCGTTGGAGAGACAGCACACTGAAGCTTTCTTT. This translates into CASSPLERQHTEAFF.

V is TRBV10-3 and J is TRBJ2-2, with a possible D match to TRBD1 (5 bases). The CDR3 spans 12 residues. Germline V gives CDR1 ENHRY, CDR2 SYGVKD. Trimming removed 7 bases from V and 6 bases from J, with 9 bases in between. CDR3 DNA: TGTGCCATCATGACCAGGGCCGGGGAGCTGTTTTTT. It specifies CAIMTRAGELFF.

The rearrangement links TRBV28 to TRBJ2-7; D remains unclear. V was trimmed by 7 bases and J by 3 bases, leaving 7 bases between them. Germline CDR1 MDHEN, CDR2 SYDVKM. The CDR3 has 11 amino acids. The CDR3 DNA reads TGTGCCAGCAATACCTTCTACGAGCAGTACTTC. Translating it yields CASNTFYEQYF.

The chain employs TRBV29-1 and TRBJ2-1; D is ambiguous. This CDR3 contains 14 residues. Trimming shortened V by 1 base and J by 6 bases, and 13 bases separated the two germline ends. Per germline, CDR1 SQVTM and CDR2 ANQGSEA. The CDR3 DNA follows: TGCAGCGTTGAAGGTGAGCCTGCTAGCAATGAGCAGTTCTTC. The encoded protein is CSVEGEPASNEQFF.

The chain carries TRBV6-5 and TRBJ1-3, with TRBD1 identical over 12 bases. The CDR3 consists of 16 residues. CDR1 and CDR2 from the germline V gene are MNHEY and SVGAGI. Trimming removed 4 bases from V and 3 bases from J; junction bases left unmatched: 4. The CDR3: CASSLGTGGGGNTIYF. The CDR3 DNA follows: TGTGCCAGCAGTTTAGGGACAGGGGGCGGTGGAAACACCATATATTTT.

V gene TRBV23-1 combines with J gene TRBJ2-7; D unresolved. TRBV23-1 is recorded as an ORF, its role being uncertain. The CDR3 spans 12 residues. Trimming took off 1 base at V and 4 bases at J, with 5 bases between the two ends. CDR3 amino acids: CASSQYGYEQYF. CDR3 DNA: TGCGCCAGCAGTCAATATGGGTACGAGCAGTACTTC.

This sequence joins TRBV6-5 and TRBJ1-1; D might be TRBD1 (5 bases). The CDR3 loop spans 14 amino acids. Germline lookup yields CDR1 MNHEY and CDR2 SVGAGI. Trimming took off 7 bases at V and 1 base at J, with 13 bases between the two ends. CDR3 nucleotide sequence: TGTGCCAGCACCGAGGGGCGGGGGAACACTGAAGCTTTCTTT. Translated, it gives CASTEGRGNTEAFF.

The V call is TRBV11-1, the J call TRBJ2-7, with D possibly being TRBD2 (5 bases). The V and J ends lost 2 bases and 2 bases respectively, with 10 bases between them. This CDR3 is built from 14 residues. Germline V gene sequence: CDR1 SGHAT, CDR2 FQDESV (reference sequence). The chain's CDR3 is CASSLTHGTYEQYF. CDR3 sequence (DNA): TGTGCCAGCAGCTTAACCCACGGGACCTACGAGCAGTACTTC.

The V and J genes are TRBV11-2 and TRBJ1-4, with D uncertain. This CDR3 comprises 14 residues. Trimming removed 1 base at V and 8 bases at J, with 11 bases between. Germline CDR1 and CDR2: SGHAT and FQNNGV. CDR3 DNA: TGTGCCAGCAGCTTAGGTTTCGCAATCGAAAAACTGTTTTTT. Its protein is CASSLGFAIEKLFF.

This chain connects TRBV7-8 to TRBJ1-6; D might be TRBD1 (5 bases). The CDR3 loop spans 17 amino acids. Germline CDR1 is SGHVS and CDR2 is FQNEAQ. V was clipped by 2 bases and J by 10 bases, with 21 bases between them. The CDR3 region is CASSLIRGGLSRSPLHF. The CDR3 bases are TGTGCCAGCAGCTTAATTAGGGGTGGCCTATCGCGATCACCCCTCCACTTT.

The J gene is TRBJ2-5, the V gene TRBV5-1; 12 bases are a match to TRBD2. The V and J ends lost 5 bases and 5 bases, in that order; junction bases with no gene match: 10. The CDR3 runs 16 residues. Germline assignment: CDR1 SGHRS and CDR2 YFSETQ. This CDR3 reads CASSHGLAGLGETQYF. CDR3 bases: TGCGCCAGCAGTCACGGACTAGCGGGGTTGGGGGAGACCCAGTACTTC. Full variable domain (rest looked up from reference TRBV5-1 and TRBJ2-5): KAGVTQTPRYLIKTRGQQVTLSCSPISGHRSVSWYQQTPGQGLQFLFEYFSETQRNKGNFPGRFSGRQFSNSRSEMNVSTLELGDSALYLCASSHGLAGLGETQYFGPGTRLLVL.

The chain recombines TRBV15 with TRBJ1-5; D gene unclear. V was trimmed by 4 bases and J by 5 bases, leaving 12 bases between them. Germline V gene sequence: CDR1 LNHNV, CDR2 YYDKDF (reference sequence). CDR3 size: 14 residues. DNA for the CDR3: TGTGCCACCAGCACCTCCCCGGTCGATCAGCCCCAGCATTTT. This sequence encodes CATSTSPVDQPQHF.

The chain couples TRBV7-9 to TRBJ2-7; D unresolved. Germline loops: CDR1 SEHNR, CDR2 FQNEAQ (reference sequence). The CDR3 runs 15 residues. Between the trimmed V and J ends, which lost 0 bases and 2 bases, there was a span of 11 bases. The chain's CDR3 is CASSLAPVPAYEQYF. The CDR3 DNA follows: TGTGCCAGCAGCTTAGCCCCGGTCCCAGCCTACGAGCAGTACTTC.

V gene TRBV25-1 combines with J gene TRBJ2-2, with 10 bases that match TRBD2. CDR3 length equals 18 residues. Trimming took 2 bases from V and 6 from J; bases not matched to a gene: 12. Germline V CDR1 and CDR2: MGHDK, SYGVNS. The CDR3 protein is CASSERVGLAVVAGELFF. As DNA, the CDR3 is TGTGCCAGCAGTGAAAGGGTTGGACTAGCGGTTGTCGCCGGGGAGCTGTTTTTT.